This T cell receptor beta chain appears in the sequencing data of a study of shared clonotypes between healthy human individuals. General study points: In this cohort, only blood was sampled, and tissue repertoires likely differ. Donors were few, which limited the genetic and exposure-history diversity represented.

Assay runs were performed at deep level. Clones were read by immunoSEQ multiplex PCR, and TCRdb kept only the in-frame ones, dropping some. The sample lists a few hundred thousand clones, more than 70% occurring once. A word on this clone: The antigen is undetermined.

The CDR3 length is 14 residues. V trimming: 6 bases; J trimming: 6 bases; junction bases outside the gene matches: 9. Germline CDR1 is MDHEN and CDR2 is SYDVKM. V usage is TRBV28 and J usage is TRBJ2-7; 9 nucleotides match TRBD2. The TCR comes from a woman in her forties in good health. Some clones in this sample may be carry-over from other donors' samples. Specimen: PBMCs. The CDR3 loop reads CASSSLAGIGEQYF. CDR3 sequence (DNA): TGTGCCAGCAGCTCTCTAGCGGGAATAGGCGAGCAGTACTTC.